Below are 21 T cell receptor beta chains sequenced from a single sample in a study of T cells after yellow fever vaccination. MiXCR, applied by TCRdb to the 5' RACE reads, yields one record per CDR3 protein. The data contain 620,000 or so distinct CDR3 sequences, around a sixth of them seen just once; the ten biggest clones take up roughly 17%. Sequencing was performed on PBMCs, taken around 5 days after the first yellow fever vaccination. These receptors all come from a man in his late teens or twenties who received the YFV17D yellow fever vaccine.

This clonotype was seen more than once but under ten times. The chain links TRBV5-1 to TRBJ1-4; maybe TRBD1 (6 bases). The CDR3 sequence is 16 residues long. Trimming left V 4 bases short and J 8 bases short, with 21 bases between. Germline loops: CDR1 SGHRS, CDR2 YFSETQ. CDR3 protein: CASSRRPQGQGEKLFF. CDR3 nucleotide sequence: TGCGCCAGCAGCCGCCGTCCACAGGGTCAGGGAGAAAAACTGTTTTTT.

This chain joins TRBV6-2 or TRBV6-3 and TRBJ2-7, with 7 bases fitting TRBD1. V gave up 0 bases and J gave up 3 bases; unmatched junction bases: 2. CDR1 is MNHEY, CDR2 SVGEGT, per germline. CDR3 length equals 14 residues. The DNA of the CDR3 is TGTGCCAGCAGTTACTCAGGGGGCGGCTACGAGCAGTACTTC. It yields the protein CASSYSGGGYEQYF.

This chain connects TRBV7-2 to TRBJ1-1; unclear D gene. The CDR3 runs 13 residues. Trimming shortened V by 2 bases and J by 3 bases, and 7 bases separated the two germline ends. Germline values: CDR1 SGHTA, CDR2 FQGNSA. DNA for the CDR3: TGTGCCAGCAGCTTACGGGAGCACACTGAAGCTTTCTTT. It specifies CASSLREHTEAFF.

This chain connects TRBV11-1 to TRBJ2-1, with 8 bases identical to TRBD1. CDR1 and CDR2 (germline): SGHAT, FQDESV (reference sequence). The CDR3 runs to 15 residues. The J segment lost 1 base and the V segment lost 8 bases, leaving 7 bases of the junction unmatched. The chain's CDR3 is CASRTRDRSYNEQFF. CDR3 DNA sequence: TGTGCCAGCCGTACCCGGGACAGGTCCTACAATGAGCAGTTCTTC.

This clonotype has only a few counts. The chain couples TRBV10-1 to TRBJ1-1; maybe TRBD1 (5 bases). Trimming removed 4 bases from V and 7 bases from J, with 16 bases in between. Per germline, CDR1 WNHNN and CDR2 SYGVQD (reference sequence). The CDR3 covers 14 residues. CDR3 in amino acids: CASSGHPQGGEAFF. CDR3 coding DNA: TGCGCCAGCAGTGGACACCCCCAGGGAGGTGAAGCTTTCTTT.

This chain links TRBV20-1 with TRBJ2-7; 9 bases map to TRBD1. CDR3 length: 13 amino acids. Trimming at V came to 5 bases and at J to 2 bases, leaving 4 bases not matched to a gene. In germline, CDR1 is DFQATT, CDR2 SNEGSKA (reference sequence). In DNA form, the CDR3 reads TGCAGTGCTGCCAGGGACAGGGCCTACGAGCAGTACGTC. It encodes CSAARDRAYEQYV.

The V gene is TRBV4-1, the J gene TRBJ2-5; D is possibly TRBD1 (6 bases). The CDR3 loop spans 13 amino acids. Germline V lookup: CDR1 MGHRA, CDR2 YSYEKL. The germline V and J ends were trimmed by 8 bases and 5 bases, with 15 bases remaining between them. The CDR3 here is CASAYRVGETQYF. CDR3 sequence (DNA): TGCGCCAGCGCTTACAGGGTTGGGGAGACCCAGTACTTC.

The chain links TRBV19 to TRBJ2-5; 13 bases map to TRBD2. J gave up 5 bases and V 6 bases, and 6 bases lay outside the gene matches. CDR3 length: 15 amino acids. Germline CDR1 and CDR2: LNHDA and SQIVND (reference sequence). Written as DNA, the CDR3 is TGTGCCAGTAGGGGACTAGCGGGGCTCGGGGAGACCCAGTACTTC. It translates to CASRGLAGLGETQYF.

This clonotype was seen at least ten times. The chain employs TRBV20-1 and TRBJ1-6; 11 bases are shared with TRBD1. The CDR3 has 15 residues. The V gene end was trimmed by 4 bases and the J gene end by 15 bases; junction bases not matched to a gene: 14. CDR1 is DFQATT, CDR2 SNEGSKA, per germline (reference sequence). The CDR3 protein is CSATYDIWTGGNLHF. The CDR3 bases are TGCAGTGCTACCTATGATATATGGACAGGGGGCAACCTCCACTTT.

This clonotype came up a few times. This rearrangement joins TRBV27 to TRBJ2-3, with D perhaps matching TRBD2 (6 bases). In germline, CDR1 is MNHEY, CDR2 SMNVEV (reference sequence). The CDR3 is 16 amino acids. The ends were cut back, 7 bases at V and 1 base at J, with 18 bases in the middle. As DNA, the CDR3 is TGTGCCAGCAATCCACCACCGGGGGAGGGCACAGATACGCAGTATTTT. Translating it yields CASNPPPGEGTDTQYF.

This chain connects TRBV15 to TRBJ2-5; TRBD2 is a possible D gene (5 bases). Germline V gene data show CDR1 as LNHNV and CDR2 as YYDKDF (reference sequence). The CDR3 runs to 15 residues. V lost 1 base and J 5 bases, leaving 14 bases between the germline ends. CDR3 nucleotide sequence: TGTGCCACCAGCAGAGCCACCGGGATTCTGGAGACCCAGTACTTC. Its translation is CATSRATGILETQYF.

This clonotype was observed a few times. This rearrangement joins TRBV20-1 to TRBJ2-1, with D possibly matching TRBD2 (7 bases). V dropped 5 bases and J dropped 8 bases, with 13 bases sitting between them. This CDR3 is 12 amino acids long. Looked up from germline, CDR1 is DFQATT and CDR2 is SNEGSKA (reference sequence). The chain's CDR3 is CSAWGGRDEQFF. The CDR3 nucleotides read TGCAGTGCTTGGGGGGGCCGCGATGAGCAGTTCTTC.

The rearrangement links TRBV7-6 to TRBJ2-2; the match to TRBD1 covers 9 bases. V was clipped by 2 bases and J by 5 bases; unmatched bases: 9. Germline loops: CDR1 SGHVS, CDR2 FNYEAQ. CDR3 length equals 17 residues. The CDR3 here is CASSLNQRTGDTGELFF. Written as DNA, the CDR3 is TGTGCCAGCAGCTTAAACCAGCGGACAGGGGATACCGGGGAGCTGTTTTTT.

This clonotype came up many times. The chain recombines TRBV3-1 with TRBJ2-3; D not resolved. CDR1 is LGHDT and CDR2 is YNNKEL in the germline V gene (reference sequence). V dropped 4 bases and J dropped 5 bases, with 7 bases sitting between them. This CDR3 is built from 12 residues. The CDR3 nucleotides read TGTGCCAGCAGCCGTCTCGGAGATACGCAGTATTTT. Translation gives CASSRLGDTQYF.

The CDR3 bases are TGTACCTTCAGTTTATCCTGGGGCCGGGACAGGGGAGGAAACACCATATATTTT. This codes for CTFSLSWGRDRGGNTIYF. V gene TRBV27 combines with J gene TRBJ1-3, with TRBD1 matching over 10 bases. CDR1 MNHEY and CDR2 SMNVEV come from the germline V gene (reference sequence). The CDR3 runs 18 residues.

The gene calls are TRBV6-5 and TRBJ1-1; 7 nucleotides agree with TRBD1. The length of the CDR3 is 15 residues. From germline, CDR1 is MNHEY and CDR2 SVGAGI. V lost 4 bases, J lost 4 bases, and 9 bases stayed unmatched. The CDR3 DNA follows: TGTGCCAGCAGTTTTAATAGGGGGCAAGGCACTGAAGCTTTCTTT. This encodes CASSFNRGQGTEAFF.

Of note for this clonotype: This may be a read error, as it is one base from a much larger clone. The CDR3, as DNA: TGTGCCAGCAGCTTACCCACTGAAGCTTTCTTT. It yields the protein CASSLPTEAFF. The rearrangement links TRBV7-9 to TRBJ1-1; D gene unclear. The V and J ends lost 2 bases and 4 bases respectively, with 2 bases between them. CDR1 and CDR2 from the germline V gene are SEHNR and FQNEAQ (reference sequence). This CDR3 is 11 amino acids long. The whole variable domain, filled in from reference TRBV7-9 and TRBJ1-1, reads DTGVSQNPRHKITKRGQNVTFRCDPISEHNRLYWYRQTLGQGPEFLTYFQNEAQLEKSRLLSDRFSAERPKGSFSTLEIQRTEQGDSAMYLCASSLPTEAFFGQGTRLTVV.

This clonotype has just a few counts. The chain joins TRBV7-6 to TRBJ2-7; 14 nucleotides match TRBD2. Germline V gene lookup returns CDR1 SGHVS and CDR2 FNYEAQ. Trimming at V came to 1 base and at J to 3 bases, leaving 8 bases not matched to a gene. This CDR3 is built from 18 residues. The DNA for the CDR3 is TGTGCCAGCAGCTTAGAAGACGGGACTAGCGGGGGAAACTACGAGCAGTACTTC. As protein: CASSLEDGTSGGNYEQYF.

CDR3 nucleotide sequence: TGTGCCAGCAGCTTCTCCCGACAGGGAGGAATCACAGATACGCAGTATTTT. Translation gives CASSFSRQGGITDTQYF. The chain has TRBV7-2 and TRBJ2-3; possibly TRBD1 for D (7 bases). Germline assignment: CDR1 SGHTA and CDR2 FQGNSA. This CDR3 has 17 residues. Between the trimmed V and J ends, which lost 3 bases and 2 bases, there was a span of 18 bases.

The chain carries TRBV9 and TRBJ2-7; 10 positions match TRBD1. The germline V gene has CDR1 SGDLS and CDR2 YYNGEE. Losses at the gene ends were 4 bases for V and 3 bases for J; bases not matched to a gene: 19. CDR3 length: 19 residues. CDR3 amino acids: CASSYLPDTTGGLIYEQYF. The CDR3 bases are TGTGCCAGCAGCTACCTCCCCGACACGACAGGGGGCTTAATCTACGAGCAGTACTTC. Complete variable domain (other parts from reference TRBV9 and TRBJ2-7): DSGVTQTPKHLITATGQRVTLRCSPRSGDLSVYWYQQSLDQGLQFLIQYYNGEERAKGNILERFSAQQFPDLHSELNLSSLELGDSALYFCASSYLPDTTGGLIYEQYFGPGTRLTVT.

The chain is built from TRBV20-1 and TRBJ1-5; 8 bases line up with TRBD1. The CDR3 is 16 amino acids. V was pared by 3 bases and J by 1 base, with 8 bases of the junction left unmatched. Germline CDR1 DFQATT, CDR2 SNEGSKA (reference sequence). As DNA, the CDR3 is TGCAGTGCTAGGCTGGCAGGGGGCACCAGCAATCAGCCCCAGCATTTT. The encoded protein is CSARLAGGTSNQPQHF.